This is a list of T cell receptor beta chains from one sample in a study of blood T cells in healthy people across ages. TCRdb re-called the 5' RACE reads through MiXCR, storing one row per CDR3 protein. The sample holds about 780,000 distinct CDR3 sequences; 46% are singletons and the top ten take around 18%. Sample: blood. These receptors were obtained from an elderly man in good health. CDR3s include the opening cysteine and the closing phenylalanine or tryptophan. D genes are given only for firm matches. Rows may omit the clone size; those that give it use once, few, many or a size class.

j_call v_call d_call clone_size cdr3_nt cdr3_aa
TRBJ2-7 TRBV7-2 . few TGTGCCAGCAGCTCTAACGGGGACTACGAGCAGTACTTC CASSSNGDYEQYF
TRBJ2-7 TRBV27 TRBD2 . TGTGCCAGCAGTTTAGTGTCTAGCGGGAGTCACAGTCGTACCCAGTACTTC CASSLVSSGSHSRTQYF
TRBJ2-5 TRBV5-5 . many TGTGCCAGCAGCGACACGAACCAAGAGACCCAGTACTTC CASSDTNQETQYF
TRBJ2-2 TRBV12-3/TRBV12-4 TRBD2 . TGTGCCAGCAGGGGACTAGGTCTCACCGGGGAGCTGTTTTTT CASRGLGLTGELFF
TRBJ2-1 TRBV24-1 TRBD2 few TGTGCCACCCAAAGCGGGAGGGCCGGGAATGAGCAGTTCTTC CATQSGRAGNEQFF
TRBJ2-3 TRBV7-9 . few TGTGCCAGCAGCGTATGGGAAGGGCCGGATACGCAGTATTTT CASSVWEGPDTQYF
TRBJ2-7 TRBV5-1 . . TGCGCCAGCAGCTTGGAAAGGCCAGACGTCTACGAGCAGTACTTC CASSLERPDVYEQYF
TRBJ1-6 TRBV27 . . TGTGCCAGCAGTTCTTTCCATAGCTCCTATAATTCACCCCTCCACTTT CASSSFHSSYNSPLHF
TRBJ1-4 TRBV19 . few TGTGCCAGTAGGCTCACCCAGGGAGCTAATGAAAAACTGTTTTTT CASRLTQGANEKLFF
TRBJ1-2 TRBV9 . . TGTGCCAGCAGCGCAGGTGGCAGTAACTATGGCTACACCTTC CASSAGGSNYGYTF
TRBJ2-2 TRBV12-5 TRBD1 once TGTGCTAGTGGTCCGGACAGGTCCGACGGGGAGCTGTTTTTT CASGPDRSDGELFF
TRBJ2-5 TRBV12-3/TRBV12-4 . . TGTGCCAGCAGTCAACTAGAGCTGGAGACCCAGTACTTC CASSQLELETQYF
TRBJ2-7 TRBV9 . . TGTGCCAGCAGCGTAGCTGTGGGGAGCTCCTACAATGAGCAGTACTTC CASSVAVGSSYNEQYF
TRBJ2-3 TRBV6-5 TRBD2 many TGTGCCAGCAGTGGGACTAGCGTCGGCACAGATACGCAGTATTTT CASSGTSVGTDTQYF
TRBJ2-3 TRBV29-1 . . TGCAGCGTTGGACAGGCCCTTGGGGATACGCAGTATTTT CSVGQALGDTQYF
TRBJ2-7 TRBV27 . . TGTGCCAGCAGTTTACAGCGGGTGTCCTACGAGCAGTACTTC CASSLQRVSYEQYF
TRBJ2-1 TRBV5-1 . . TGCGCCAGCAGCTTGGGCCCGGGACAAGCCTACAATGAGCAGTTCTTC CASSLGPGQAYNEQFF
TRBJ2-7 TRBV9 TRBD2 many TGTGCCAGCAGCCTGGGGCGGGGGGACAACGAGCAGTACTTC CASSLGRGDNEQYF
TRBJ2-7 TRBV28 . . TGTGCCAGCAACCTCTGGGGATTTTCCTACGAGCAGTACTTC CASNLWGFSYEQYF
TRBJ2-4 TRBV4-3 . . TGCGCCAGCAGCCAGTCAATCGTAGCCAAAAACATTCAGTACTTC CASSQSIVAKNIQYF
TRBJ2-3 TRBV12-3/TRBV12-4 . . TGTGCCAGCAGTGGCAGGGTGGGCACAGATGCGCAGTATTTT CASSGRVGTDAQYF
TRBJ2-1 TRBV6-2/TRBV6-3 . many TGTGCCAGCAGTTACTCTTTTGCAGGGAACAACAATGAGCAGTTCTTC CASSYSFAGNNNEQFF
TRBJ1-4 TRBV7-2 . . TGTGCCAGCAGCTTAGCGGCGGGGACCGGAGGTGAAAAACTGTTTTTT CASSLAAGTGGEKLFF
TRBJ2-7 TRBV29-1 . . TGCAGCGTTGACAGGGGTGGACACGAGCAGTACTTC CSVDRGGHEQYF
TRBJ1-2 TRBV7-3 TRBD1 few TGTGCCAGCAGCGACGGACAGGGCAGCGGCTACACCTTC CASSDGQGSGYTF
TRBJ2-6 TRBV20-1 . . TGCAGTGCTAGGGGCCCGTCCGGGGCCAACGTCCTGACTTTC CSARGPSGANVLTF
TRBJ1-2 TRBV5-1 TRBD1 . TGCGCCAGCAGCTTGGTTGTCGTAGGGGGCGCTTATGGCTACACCTTC CASSLVVVGGAYGYTF
TRBJ2-7 TRBV20-1 . . TGCAGTGCTAGAGGCGGCCCGAGCTCCTACAATGAGCAGTACTTC CSARGGPSSYNEQYF
TRBJ2-5 TRBV5-1 . . TGCGCCAGCAGCTCCGCAGGGACACTTAACCAAGAGACCCAGTACTTC CASSSAGTLNQETQYF
TRBJ2-1 TRBV24-1 . once TGTGCCACCAGTGATGGGTACAGCTACAATGAGCAGTTCTTC CATSDGYSYNEQFF
TRBJ2-2 TRBV7-2 TRBD2 . TGTGCCAGCAGCTTAGGGCTAGCGGGATACACCGGGGAGCTGTTTTTT CASSLGLAGYTGELFF
TRBJ2-3 TRBV28 . . TGTGCCAGCAGTTTTTCAGGTTCAGATACGCAGTATTTT CASSFSGSDTQYF
TRBJ2-2 TRBV20-1 . . TGCAGTGCTAGAGATCTATGGACATCCAACACCGGGGAGCTGTTTTTT CSARDLWTSNTGELFF
TRBJ1-4 TRBV28 TRBD1 few TGTGCCAGCAGTGTGCCGGGACAGGGTTCTAATGAAAAACTGTTTTTT CASSVPGQGSNEKLFF
TRBJ2-1 TRBV7-9 TRBD1 few TGTGCCAGCAGCTTAGCAAAACAGGGGAATGAGCAGTTCTTC CASSLAKQGNEQFF
TRBJ2-5 TRBV15 . . TGTGCCACCAGCAGAGATAGAGGTTATCATGAGCAGTACTTC CATSRDRGYHEQYF
TRBJ2-7 TRBV7-2 . few TGTGCCAGCAGCTTGTGGGCGGCCGAGCAGTACTTC CASSLWAAEQYF
TRBJ2-7 TRBV6-6 . few TGTGCCAGCAACTACGGCAGGGGGGCATACGAGCAGTACTTC CASNYGRGAYEQYF
TRBJ2-6 TRBV29-1 . few TGCAGCGTTTCCGGGGTTGGGGCCAACGTCCTGACTTTC CSVSGVGANVLTF
TRBJ1-2 TRBV7-2 . few TGTGCCAGCAGCTTAGCCCTTTCAGGGACGGGAGGCTACACCTTC CASSLALSGTGGYTF
TRBJ2-7 TRBV25-1 . . TGTGCCAGCAACGGACCCCCAACTTACGAGCAGTACTTC CASNGPPTYEQYF
TRBJ2-7 TRBV18 TRBD1 few TGTGCCAGCTCCCTGGACAGGGGGGCCGAGCAGTACTTC CASSLDRGAEQYF
TRBJ1-2 TRBV27 . few TGTGCCAGCAGTTCCCCCGGGAGCCGTTCCGGCTACACCTTC CASSSPGSRSGYTF
TRBJ2-1 TRBV20-1 TRBD2 once TGCAGTGCTAGAATAGCGGGAGGGTACAATGAGCAGTTCTTC CSARIAGGYNEQFF
TRBJ2-7 TRBV4-1 . . TGCGCCAGCAGCCAAGAATTAAGCGGGTACTCCTACGAGCAGTACTTC CASSQELSGYSYEQYF
TRBJ1-2 TRBV12-3/TRBV12-4 . . TGTGCCAGCAGTCCTACAGGGACCTATGGCTACACCTTC CASSPTGTYGYTF
TRBJ2-1 TRBV7-2 . . TGTGCCAGCAAGAAAACCCCCACCGTATACAATGAGCAGTTCTTC CASKKTPTVYNEQFF
TRBJ2-3 TRBV7-2 . many TGTGCCAGCAGCTATAGCGGAGCCACCCCTACGCAGTATTTT CASSYSGATPTQYF